The 5 T cell receptor beta chains reported below all come from one sample, sequenced in a study of cytomegalovirus exposure and HLA in healthy donors. 60 Vbeta and 13 Jbeta primers were used in PCR. Libraries were prepared by immunoSEQ multiplex PCR; TCRdb keeps only in-frame clonotypes and omits some of them. The sample includes 100,000 or so clones, approximately 12% of them seen just once. Sample: PBMCs. These TCRs come from a man in his forties in good health and CMV-seropositive.

This clone was seen a handful of times. V usage is TRBV27 and J usage is TRBJ2-7, with TRBD1 matching 9 bases. Per the germline V gene, CDR1 is MNHEY and CDR2 is SMNVEV (reference sequence). CDR3 length equals 14 residues. After removal of 5 bases from V and 0 bases from J, the junction contained 2 bases not matched to a gene. The CDR3 nucleotides are TGTGCCAGCAGTAGGACAGGGGTCTCCTACGAGCAGTACTTC. This gives the protein CASSRTGVSYEQYF.

This chain uses TRBV7-8 with TRBJ2-5; 9 nucleotides line up with TRBD1. The V segment lost 2 bases and the J segment 4 bases; nucleotides outside the gene matches: 5. Germline assignment: CDR1 SGHVS and CDR2 FQNEAQ. The CDR3 extends over 15 amino acids. The CDR3 protein is CASSLNRGPSETQYF. In DNA, the CDR3 is TGTGCCAGCAGCTTAAACAGGGGGCCCTCAGAGACCCAGTACTTC.

This clone was detected a few times. This rearrangement joins TRBV6-6 to TRBJ2-2; no definite D call. V lost 6 bases and J 6 bases, leaving 8 bases between the germline ends. CDR3 length: 12 residues. Germline V gene lookup returns CDR1 MNHNY and CDR2 SVGAGI (reference sequence). Here the CDR3 reads CASSLGPGELFF. CDR3 nucleotide sequence: TGTGCCAGCAGCCTTGGCCCCGGGGAGCTGTTTTTT.

The chain uses TRBV7-9 and TRBJ2-1; D perhaps matches TRBD1 (5 bases). The CDR3 covers 13 residues. Germline values: CDR1 SEHNR, CDR2 FQNEAQ (reference sequence). Trimming removed 3 bases at V and 5 bases at J, with 8 bases between. The CDR3 DNA follows: TGTGCCAGCAGCTTCCAAGGGGACAATGAGCAGTTCTTC. It is translated as CASSFQGDNEQFF.

The genes are TRBV5-1 and TRBJ2-1, with 14 bases identical to TRBD2. With V trimmed by 4 bases and J by 5 bases, 8 bases remained unmatched. The CDR3 totals 17 residues. Germline lookup yields CDR1 SGHRS and CDR2 YFSETQ. CDR3 protein: CASSLTSGRAFNNEQFF. CDR3 nucleotide sequence: TGCGCCAGCAGCCTGACTAGCGGGAGGGCCTTCAACAATGAGCAGTTCTTC.